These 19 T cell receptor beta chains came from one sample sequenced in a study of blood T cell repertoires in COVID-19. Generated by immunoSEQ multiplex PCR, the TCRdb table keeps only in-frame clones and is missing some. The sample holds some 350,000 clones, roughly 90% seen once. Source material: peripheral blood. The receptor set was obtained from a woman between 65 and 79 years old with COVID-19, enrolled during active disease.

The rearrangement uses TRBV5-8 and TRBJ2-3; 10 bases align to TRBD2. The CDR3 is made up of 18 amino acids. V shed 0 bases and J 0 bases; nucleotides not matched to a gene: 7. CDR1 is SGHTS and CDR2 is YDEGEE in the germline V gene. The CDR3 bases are TGTGCCAGCAGCTTGGAGCGGGGGGGCCGGGAAAGCACAGATACGCAGTATTTT. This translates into CASSLERGGRESTDTQYF.

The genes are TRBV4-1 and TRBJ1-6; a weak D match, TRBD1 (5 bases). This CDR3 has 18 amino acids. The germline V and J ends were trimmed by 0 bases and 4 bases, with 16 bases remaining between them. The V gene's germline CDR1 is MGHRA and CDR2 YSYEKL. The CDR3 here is CASSQDQGAGYYNSPLHF. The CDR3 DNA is TGCGCCAGCAGCCAAGATCAAGGGGCAGGGTATTATAATTCACCCCTCCACTTT.

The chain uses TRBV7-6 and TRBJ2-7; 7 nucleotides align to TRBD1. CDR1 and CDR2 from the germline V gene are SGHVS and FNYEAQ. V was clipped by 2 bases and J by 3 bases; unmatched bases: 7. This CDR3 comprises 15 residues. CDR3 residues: CASSLFSQGIYEQYF. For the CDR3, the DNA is TGTGCCAGCAGCTTATTCTCACAGGGGATCTACGAGCAGTACTTC.

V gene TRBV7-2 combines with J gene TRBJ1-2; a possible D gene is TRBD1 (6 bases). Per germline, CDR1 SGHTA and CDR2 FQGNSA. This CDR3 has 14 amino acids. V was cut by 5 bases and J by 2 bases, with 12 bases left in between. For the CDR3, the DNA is TGTGCCAGCAGCCAGGGACATTCGAACTATGGCTACACCTTC. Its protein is CASSQGHSNYGYTF.

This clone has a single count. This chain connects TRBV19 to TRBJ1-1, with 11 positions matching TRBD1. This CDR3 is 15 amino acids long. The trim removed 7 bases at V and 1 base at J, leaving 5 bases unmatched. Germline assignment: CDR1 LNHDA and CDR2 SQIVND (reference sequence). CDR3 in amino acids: CASTPDRGRNTEAFF. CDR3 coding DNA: TGTGCCAGTACACCGGACAGGGGGCGGAACACTGAAGCTTTCTTT.

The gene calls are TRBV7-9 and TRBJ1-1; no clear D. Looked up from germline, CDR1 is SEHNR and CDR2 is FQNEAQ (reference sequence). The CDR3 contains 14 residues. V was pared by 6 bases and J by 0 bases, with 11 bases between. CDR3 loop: CASSIAVMNTEAFF. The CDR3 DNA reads TGTGCCAGCAGTATAGCGGTTATGAACACTGAAGCTTTCTTT.

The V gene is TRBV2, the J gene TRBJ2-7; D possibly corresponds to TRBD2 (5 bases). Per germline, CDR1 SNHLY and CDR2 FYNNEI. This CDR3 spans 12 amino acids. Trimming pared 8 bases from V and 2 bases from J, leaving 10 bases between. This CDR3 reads CASSGNTYEQYF. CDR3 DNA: TGTGCCAGCTCGGGAAATACCTACGAGCAGTACTTC.

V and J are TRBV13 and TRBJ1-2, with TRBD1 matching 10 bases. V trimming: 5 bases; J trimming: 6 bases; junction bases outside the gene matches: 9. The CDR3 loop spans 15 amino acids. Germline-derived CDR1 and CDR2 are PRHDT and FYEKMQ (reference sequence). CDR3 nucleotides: TGTGCCAGCAGCCACACCGGGACAGGGGTGGATGGCTACACCTTC. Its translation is CASSHTGTGVDGYTF.

CDR3 amino acids: CASSYGGGDTGELFF. For the CDR3, the DNA is TGTGCCAGCAGTTACGGCGGGGGGGACACCGGGGAGCTGTTTTTT. The chain employs TRBV6-6 and TRBJ2-2; 9 bases fit TRBD2. CDR3 length equals 15 residues. The germline gives CDR1 MNHNY, CDR2 SVGAGI (reference sequence). Unmatched junction bases numbered 1, after V lost 2 bases and J lost 3 bases.

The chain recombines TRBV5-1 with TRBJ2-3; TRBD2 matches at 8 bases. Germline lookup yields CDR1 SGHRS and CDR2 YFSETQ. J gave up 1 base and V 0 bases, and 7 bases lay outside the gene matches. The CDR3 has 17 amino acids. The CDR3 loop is CASSLVGRGAGTDTQYF. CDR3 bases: TGCGCCAGCAGCTTGGTTGGGCGGGGGGCCGGCACAGATACGCAGTATTTT.

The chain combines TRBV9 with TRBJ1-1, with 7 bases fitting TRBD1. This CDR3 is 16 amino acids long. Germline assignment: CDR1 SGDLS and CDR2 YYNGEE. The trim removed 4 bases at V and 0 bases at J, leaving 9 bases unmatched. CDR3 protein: CASSPLSGQLNTEAFF. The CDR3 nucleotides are TGTGCCAGCAGCCCACTGTCGGGACAGTTGAACACTGAAGCTTTCTTT.

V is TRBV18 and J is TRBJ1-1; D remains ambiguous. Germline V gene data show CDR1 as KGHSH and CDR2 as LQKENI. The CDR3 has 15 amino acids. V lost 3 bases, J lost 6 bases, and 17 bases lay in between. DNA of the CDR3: TGTGCCAGCTCACCTATGGCGGCGAACGGGGCTGAAGCTTTCTTT. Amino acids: CASSPMAANGAEAFF. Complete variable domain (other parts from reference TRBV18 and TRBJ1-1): NAGVMQNPRHLVRRRGQEARLRCSPMKGHSHVYWYRQLPEEGLKFMVYLQKENIIDESGMPKERFSAEFPKEGPSILRIQQVVRGDSAAYFCASSPMAANGAEAFFGQGTRLTVV.

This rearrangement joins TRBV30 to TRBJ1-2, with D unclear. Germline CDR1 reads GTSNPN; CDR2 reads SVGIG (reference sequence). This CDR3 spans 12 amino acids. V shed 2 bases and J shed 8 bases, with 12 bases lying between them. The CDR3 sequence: CAWSRGIRGYTF. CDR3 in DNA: TGTGCCTGGAGTCGGGGAATACGAGGCTACACCTTC.

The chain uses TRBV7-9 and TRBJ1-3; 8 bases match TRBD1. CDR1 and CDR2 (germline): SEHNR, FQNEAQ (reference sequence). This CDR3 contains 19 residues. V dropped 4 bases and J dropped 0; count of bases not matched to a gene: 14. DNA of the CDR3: TGTGCCAGCAGCTCGCCGACAGGGGAGAGCTCGACCTCTGGAAACACCATATATTTT. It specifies CASSSPTGESSTSGNTIYF.

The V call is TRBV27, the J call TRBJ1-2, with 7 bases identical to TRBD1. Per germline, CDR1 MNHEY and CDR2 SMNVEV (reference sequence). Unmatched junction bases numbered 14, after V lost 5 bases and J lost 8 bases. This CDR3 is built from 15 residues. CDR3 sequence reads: CASSGGRGSPGGYTF. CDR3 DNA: TGTGCCAGCAGTGGAGGCAGGGGGTCGCCGGGAGGCTACACCTTC.

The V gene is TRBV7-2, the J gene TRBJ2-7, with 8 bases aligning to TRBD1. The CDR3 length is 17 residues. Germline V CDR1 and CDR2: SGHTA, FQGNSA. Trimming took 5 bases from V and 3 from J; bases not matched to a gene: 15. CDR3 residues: CASSTKTGANKFYEQYF. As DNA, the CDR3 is TGTGCCAGCAGCACGAAGACAGGGGCCAATAAGTTCTACGAGCAGTACTTC. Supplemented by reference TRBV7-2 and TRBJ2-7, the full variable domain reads GAGVSQSPSNKVTEKGKDVELRCDPISGHTALYWYRQSLGQGLEFLIYFQGNSAPDKSGLPSDRFSAERTGGSVSTLTIQRTQQEDSAVYLCASSTKTGANKFYEQYFGPGTRLTVT.

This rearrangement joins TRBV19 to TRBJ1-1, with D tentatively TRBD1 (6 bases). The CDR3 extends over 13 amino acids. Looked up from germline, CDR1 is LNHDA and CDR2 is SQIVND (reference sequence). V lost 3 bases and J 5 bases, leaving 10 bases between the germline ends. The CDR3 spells CASSISQGTEAFF. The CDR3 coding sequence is TGTGCCAGTAGTATTAGCCAGGGGACTGAAGCTTTCTTT.

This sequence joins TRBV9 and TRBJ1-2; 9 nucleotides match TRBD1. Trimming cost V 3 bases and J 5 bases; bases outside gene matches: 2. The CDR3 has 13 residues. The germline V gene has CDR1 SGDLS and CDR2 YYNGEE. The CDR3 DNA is TGTGCCAGCAGCGAAGGGACAGGGTATGGCTACACCTTC. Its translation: CASSEGTGYGYTF.

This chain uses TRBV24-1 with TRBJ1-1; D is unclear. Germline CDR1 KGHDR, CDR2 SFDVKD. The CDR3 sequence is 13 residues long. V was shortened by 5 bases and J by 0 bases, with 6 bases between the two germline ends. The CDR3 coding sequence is TGTGCCACCAGTGCTGGGCTGAACACTGAAGCTTTCTTT. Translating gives CATSAGLNTEAFF.